The next 25 T cell receptor beta chains were all read from a single sample in a study of CD4 T cell repertoires in COVID-19. Sequencing was done directly on freshly isolated, uncultured memory T cells. Method: immunoSEQ multiplex PCR; TCRdb's copy keeps in-frame clones and lacks some. This sample has 20,000 to 25,000 clones, with around 90% found just once. The material was central memory CD4+ T cells from blood, obtained before the COVID-19 pandemic. The receptors were gathered from a human donor who had COVID-19.

The chain is built from TRBV5-1 and TRBJ1-2; 7 bases match TRBD1. Germline CDR1 SGHRS, CDR2 YFSETQ. After removal of 2 bases from V and 1 base from J, the junction contained 11 bases not matched to a gene. The CDR3 sequence is 17 residues long. This CDR3 reads CASSLNLGQQYNYGYTF. CDR3 coding DNA: TGCGCCAGCAGCTTAAACCTGGGACAGCAATATAACTATGGCTACACCTTC.

The rearrangement uses TRBV19 and TRBJ1-3, with D unresolved. The V end lost 8 bases, the J end lost 4 bases, and 9 bases lay between the germline ends. The CDR3 is 12 amino acids. Germline V gene lookup returns CDR1 LNHDA and CDR2 SQIVND (reference sequence). CDR3 DNA: TGTGCCAGTGGAGGCCTGGGAAACACCATATATTTT. This codes for CASGGLGNTIYF.

The chain has TRBV12-5 and TRBJ1-5; D is perhaps TRBD1 (6 bases). Germline V gene lookup returns CDR1 LGHNT and CDR2 FRNRAP. This CDR3 region has 13 residues. Deletions cut 1 base from V and 6 bases from J, with 7 bases between. The CDR3 nucleotides are TGTGCTAGTGGTTTGGAGACAGGTCAGCCCCAGCATTTT. Its protein product is CASGLETGQPQHF.

V gene TRBV4-1 combines with J gene TRBJ1-1; 10 bases map to TRBD1. Germline V gives CDR1 MGHRA, CDR2 YSYEKL. The length of the CDR3 is 16 residues. J gave up 4 bases and V 0 bases, and 5 bases lay outside the gene matches. This CDR3 is CASSQDLDRGITEAFF. The CDR3 DNA reads as TGCGCCAGCAGCCAAGATCTGGACAGGGGGATCACTGAAGCTTTCTTT.

The gene calls are TRBV14 and TRBJ2-5; 7 nucleotides line up with TRBD1. TRBJ2-7 explains the end of the DNA better; the J call may be wrong. The germline CDR1 and CDR2 sequences are SGHDN and FVKESK. The CDR3 runs to 12 residues. The CDR3 DNA sequence: TGTGCCAGCAGCCGACAGGGCTACGAGCAGTACTTC. Translating it yields CASSRQGYEQYF.

This sequence joins TRBV28 and TRBJ2-7, with TRBD1 identical over 7 bases. CDR1 is MDHEN and CDR2 is SYDVKM in the germline V gene. The CDR3 contains 12 residues. With 5 bases clipped from V and 6 bases from J, the junction kept 4 bases outside the gene matches. The CDR3: CASSDRVSEQYF. CDR3 coding DNA: TGTGCCAGCAGTGACAGGGTTAGCGAGCAGTACTTC.

The V gene is TRBV7-7, the J gene TRBJ2-1; 10 bases agree with TRBD2. Germline V gene sequence: CDR1 SSHAT, CDR2 FNYEAQ (reference sequence). V dropped 5 bases and J dropped 7; count of bases not matched to a gene: 5. The CDR3 length is 14 residues. The CDR3 here is CASSRGLAENEQFF. The CDR3 DNA reads as TGTGCCAGCAGCCGAGGACTAGCGGAGAATGAGCAGTTCTTC.

The chain couples TRBV5-6 to TRBJ2-5; 8 bases map to TRBD1. The junction had 10 bases not matched to a gene; V was cut back by 0 bases and J by 3 bases. The CDR3 loop spans 17 amino acids. From germline, CDR1 is SGHDT and CDR2 YYEEEE. The CDR3 coding sequence is TGTGCCAGCAGCTTGGTTTCAGGGGGCGCCGGAGAAGAGACCCAGTACTTC. Encoded protein: CASSLVSGGAGEETQYF.

This clone was observed once. The chain uses TRBV11-3 and TRBJ2-3; D is unresolved. The CDR3 spans 15 residues. The V gene's germline CDR1 is SGHNT and CDR2 YENEEA. The V and J ends lost 5 bases and 0 bases respectively, with 12 bases between them. CDR3 in amino acids: CASSPDSGSTDTQYF. The DNA of the CDR3 is TGTGCCAGCAGCCCCGACTCGGGTAGCACAGATACGCAGTATTTT.

V usage is TRBV18 and J usage is TRBJ1-2; 7 bases fit TRBD1. With V trimmed by 0 bases and J by 5 bases, 3 bases remained unmatched. Germline V gene lookup returns CDR1 KGHSH and CDR2 LQKENI. The CDR3 length is 14 residues. CDR3 loop: CASSPPAGGYGYTF. DNA for the CDR3: TGTGCCAGCTCACCACCGGCAGGGGGGTATGGCTACACCTTC.

The CDR3 bases are TGTGCCAGCAGCCCGCACTACCAAACTAGCGGGGTGAGGGGAGATACGCAGTATTTT. Amino acids: CASSPHYQTSGVRGDTQYF. The chain couples TRBV7-8 to TRBJ2-3, with TRBD2 matching over 10 bases. The CDR3 is made up of 19 amino acids. V shed 5 bases and J 5 bases; nucleotides not matched to a gene: 19. The germline V gene has CDR1 SGHVS and CDR2 FQNEAQ.

The V gene is TRBV27, the J gene TRBJ1-4, with TRBD1 identical over 9 bases. The length of the CDR3 is 16 residues. Per the germline V gene, CDR1 is MNHEY and CDR2 is SMNVEV (reference sequence). The V segment lost 2 bases and the J segment 6 bases; nucleotides outside the gene matches: 7. The CDR3, as DNA: TGTGCCAGCAGTTTAAGTTGGGGACAGGGATATGAAAAACTGTTTTTT. It yields the protein CASSLSWGQGYEKLFF.

The gene calls are TRBV29-1 and TRBJ2-5, with TRBD2 as a possible D gene (6 bases). V was pared by 5 bases and J by 3 bases, with 10 bases between. Germline-derived CDR1 and CDR2 are SQVTM and ANQGSEA. CDR3 length: 12 amino acids. CDR3 bases: TGCAGCGTTTCCCGCGGGGAAGAGACCCAGTACTTC. Its protein is CSVSRGEETQYF.

The gene calls are TRBV6-6 and TRBJ2-7, with a possible D match to TRBD2 (5 bases). Trimming cost V 5 bases and J 2 bases, with 10 bases left between them. The CDR3 extends over 13 amino acids. CDR1 and CDR2 (germline): MNHNY, SVGAGI (reference sequence). Written as DNA, the CDR3 is TGTGCCAGCAGTGAGACTATTACCTACGAGCAGTACTTC. Its protein product is CASSETITYEQYF.

J is TRBJ1-4 and V is TRBV6-6, with D maybe TRBD1 (5 bases). Germline V CDR1 and CDR2: MNHNY, SVGAGI (reference sequence). CDR3 length: 13 residues. Trimming took 7 bases from V and 11 from J, leaving 17 bases between them. CDR3 sequence: CASIWDAGGKLFF. The CDR3, as DNA: TGTGCCAGCATATGGGACGCTGGGGGGAAACTGTTTTTT.

The chain is built from TRBV6-1 and TRBJ1-1, with D possibly TRBD1 on 5 matching bases. There are 14 residues in the CDR3. V was cut by 2 bases and J by 0 bases, with 7 bases left in between. CDR1 is MNHNS, CDR2 SASEGT, per germline. CDR3 loop: CASSENRMNTEAFF. The CDR3 nucleotides read TGTGCCAGCAGTGAAAACAGGATGAACACTGAAGCTTTCTTT.

This rearrangement joins TRBV28 to TRBJ2-7; TRBD2 aligns across 16 bases. The CDR3 length is 16 residues. V lost 3 bases, J lost 2 bases, and 1 base stayed unmatched. The germline V gene has CDR1 MDHEN and CDR2 SYDVKM. Here the CDR3 reads CASSLGTSGRAYEQYF. CDR3 bases: TGTGCCAGCAGTTTGGGGACTAGCGGGAGGGCCTACGAGCAGTACTTC.

This sequence joins TRBV7-8 and TRBJ2-7; tentatively, D is TRBD1 (6 bases). V shed 5 bases and J shed 6 bases, with 20 bases lying between them. Germline V lookup: CDR1 SGHVS, CDR2 FQNEAQ. This CDR3 contains 15 residues. The CDR3 DNA is TGTGCCAGCAGCGTTGCCGGGACACCTTTTAGCGAGCAGTACTTC. Its protein product is CASSVAGTPFSEQYF.

This chain links TRBV6-1 with TRBJ2-1, with 10 bases aligning to TRBD2. The CDR3 totals 18 residues. The germline V gene encodes CDR1 MNHNS and CDR2 SASEGT. V was clipped by 2 bases and J by 6 bases; unmatched bases: 13. The CDR3: CASSEIIRASGGRNEQFF. For the CDR3, the DNA is TGTGCCAGCAGTGAAATAATCCGGGCTAGCGGGGGCCGCAATGAGCAGTTCTTC.

This clone was detected once. V usage is TRBV19 and J usage is TRBJ1-5; 10 bases align to TRBD1. Germline-derived CDR1 and CDR2 are LNHDA and SQIVND (reference sequence). This CDR3 has 15 residues. V was clipped by 4 bases and J by 2 bases; unmatched bases: 2. The CDR3 reads CASSTTGGGNQPQHF. As DNA, the CDR3 is TGTGCCAGTAGTACGACAGGGGGCGGCAATCAGCCCCAGCATTTT.

This chain connects TRBV5-1 to TRBJ1-3, with TRBD1 matching 7 bases. This CDR3 is built from 16 residues. In germline, CDR1 is SGHRS, CDR2 YFSETQ. The V gene end was trimmed by 4 bases and the J gene end by 4 bases; junction bases not matched to a gene: 11. CDR3 residues: CASSPTGVGDGNTIYF. CDR3 DNA: TGCGCCAGCAGCCCTACAGGGGTCGGTGACGGAAACACCATATATTTT.

As concerns this clone: Other DNA sequences from this sample encode an identical CDR3 as well. V usage is TRBV6-5 and J usage is TRBJ1-6, with TRBD1 identical over 10 bases. The CDR3 is made up of 15 amino acids. The ends lost 4 bases at V and 6 bases at J; junction bases unmatched: 3. CDR1 and CDR2 (germline): MNHEY, SVGAGI. CDR3 protein: CASSSRDRGNSPLHF. The CDR3 region has the DNA TGTGCCAGCAGTTCCCGGGACAGGGGTAATTCACCCCTCCACTTT.

The V and J genes are TRBV6-1 and TRBJ1-2, with TRBD1 matching 9 bases. The CDR3 is 15 residues long. Trimming cost V 4 bases and J 2 bases; bases outside gene matches: 5. CDR1 and CDR2 from the germline V gene are MNHNS and SASEGT. CDR3 sequence (DNA): TGTGCCAGCAGTGGTCCCGGGACAGGGAACTATGGCTACACCTTC. As protein: CASSGPGTGNYGYTF.

This clone was seen just once. J is TRBJ2-5 and V is TRBV19; TRBD1 agrees at 8 bases. CDR3 size: 13 residues. The ends lost 5 bases at V and 5 bases at J; junction bases unmatched: 4. Germline V gene sequence: CDR1 LNHDA, CDR2 SQIVND (reference sequence). CDR3 nucleotide sequence: TGTGCCAGTAGTGGACAGGGCCCGGAGACCCAGTACTTC. Amino acids: CASSGQGPETQYF.

This sequence joins TRBV11-2 and TRBJ2-3; 8 bases agree with TRBD2. From germline, CDR1 is SGHAT and CDR2 FQNNGV. The CDR3 is 14 amino acids. V lost 5 bases, J lost 6 bases, and 7 bases stayed unmatched. The CDR3 DNA reads TGTGCCAGCAGCCCCAGCTCGGGGGGGGATACGCAGTATTTT. It yields the protein CASSPSSGGDTQYF.